One sample yielded the 5 T cell receptor beta chains listed below, sequenced in a study of tumor-infiltrating lymphocytes in primary liver carcinoma. The authors made TCR beta cDNA from approximately 500 ng total RNA with a constant-region primer. Nested multiplex PCR, run for three rounds with slightly modified ARM-PCR, yielded TCR beta libraries. Rounds one and two of PCR, each of 10 cycles, were primed with TRBV1-TRBV30 forward primers and a C-beta reverse primer. TCRdb processed the multiplex PCR reads anew with MiXCR; each CDR3 protein has one entry. This table has 90,000 to 150,000 distinct CDR3 sequences, around 65% appearing once. The source material, 20-30 mg of unsorted bulk tissue, was used to co-extract RNA and DNA. Sequenced material: tumor-adjacent normal liver tissue. The receptor set was obtained from a woman aged 55-70 years with primary liver carcinoma and hepatitis B virus infection.

Concerning this clonotype itself: The CDR3 carries no conserved terminal phenylalanine or tryptophan, so it likely arises from a read error. V gene TRBV4-2 combines with J gene TRBJ2-3; tentatively, D is TRBD1 or TRBD2 (5 bases each). The length of the CDR3 is 17 residues. Germline V gives CDR1 LGHNA, CDR2 YNFKEQ. Here the CDR3 reads CASSQAGGGAGTDTQYS. The CDR3 DNA is TGCGCCAGCAGCCAGGCGGGTGGGGGAGCAGGCACAGATACGCAGTATTCT.

The chain couples TRBV24-1 to TRBJ2-2, with 7 positions matching TRBD2. This CDR3 has 14 amino acids. Germline loops: CDR1 KGHDR, CDR2 SFDVKD. J lost 0 bases, V lost 9 bases, and 3 bases had no gene match. This CDR3 reads CATSGTTNTGELFF. In DNA, the CDR3 is TGTGCCACCTCCGGGACTACGAACACCGGGGAGCTGTTTTTT.

Note on this clonotype: The CDR3 end shows no conserved phenylalanine or tryptophan, and so a read error is likely. No DNA is shown, since the ends of the CDR3 on it are uncertain; the CDR3 is the one TCRdb lists. The rearrangement uses TRBV11-2 and TRBJ2-6. The CDR3 spans 16 residues, counting both ends. Germline V gene lookup returns CDR1 SGHAT and CDR2 FQNNGV. This CDR3 is CASSPRTYSGANVPTY.

With regard to this clonotype: This may come from a read error, since a much larger clone is one base off. The J gene is TRBJ2-5, the V gene TRBV28; D assignment may be TRBD1 or TRBD2 (5 bases each). Germline V gene lookup returns CDR1 MDHEN and CDR2 SYDVKM. CDR3 length equals 15 residues. With 1 base removed from V and 4 bases from J, the gap between germline ends came to 13 bases. The chain's CDR3 is CASSLYRGHLETQYF. CDR3 DNA: TGTGCCAGCAGTTTATATCGGGGCCACCTAGAGACCCAGTACTTC.

A note on this clonotype: This CDR3 fails to terminate in the conserved phenylalanine or tryptophan, so it likely reflects a read error. The chain employs TRBV11-2 and TRBJ2-7, with 8 bases identical to TRBD2. Germline CDR1 reads SGHAT; CDR2 reads FQNNGV. The length of the CDR3 is 18 residues. The V and J ends lost 9 bases and 2 bases, in that order; junction bases with no gene match: 21. CDR3 sequence reads: CASSLDWVSLAGPYEQYI. The CDR3 DNA reads TGTGCCAGTAGTTTAGATTGGGTCAGTCTAGCGGGTCCCTACGAGCAGTACATC.